This paragraph covers one T cell receptor (beta chain) sequence. In this sample, this clone turned up once. What antigen it recognizes has not been identified. Within one base of it there is no much larger clone, and no base qualities were kept. This specimen's time point label, per the study, means: baseline before oral tofacitinib. Lesional scalp punch biopsies and peripheral blood were obtained from alopecia areata patients. PBMCs were separated by density centrifugation and stained for CD3, CD4 and CD8, after which CD4+ and CD8+ T cells were sorted on a FACSAria. These data come from a study of CD8+ T cells in alopecia areata (dated by TCRdb to 2016 to 2018). Context from the whole study: The treated patients took part in an open-label pilot trial in which moderate-to-severe alopecia areata was treated with oral tofacitinib at 5 to 10 mg twice daily. TCRbeta CDR3 regions were amplified by immunoSEQ multiplex PCR with 35 Vbeta forward and 13 Jbeta reverse primers. Scalp clonality was compared among normal scalp (n=4), patchy alopecia areata scalp (n=8), and alopecia totalis/universalis scalp (n=8). On the human side, TCRbeta sequencing was run on scalp tissue and on sorted CD4+ and CD8+ peripheral blood T cells from healthy controls and from alopecia areata patients with either patchy or totalis/universalis disease. Patients on tofacitinib were biopsied at baseline and after 4 and 24 weeks of treatment, and several of the patients also had a later scalp biopsy. The study used high-throughput TCRbeta sequencing to examine T cell clonal expansion in alopecia areata, in both the C3H/HeJ mouse model and human patients. RNA was obtained with the PAXgene miRNA kit for fixed scalp, the miRNeasy kit for PBMCs, and the RNeasy kit for mouse skin. Tofacitinib was administered for 6 to 18 months, and 6 months of follow-up off drug were then conducted to assess delayed response and recurrence. Results the study describes overall, beyond this receptor: Higher clonality and more expanded CD8+ clones were observed in lesional scalp than in normal scalp, particularly in alopecia totalis/universalis, a finding suggestive of antigenic drive. Unlike mouse skin, where gammadelta T cells dominate, normal human skin contains resident alphabeta T cells that get sequenced too, which complicates analysis of the scalp TCR repertoire. Compared with mice, TCR sequences shared between patients were less clear, possibly partly because of HLA diversity across the patient population.

The germline V gene sets CDR1 to MGHDK and CDR2 to SYGVNS. Relative to germline, V is 5 bases shorter and J is 0 bases shorter, with 12 bases between their ends. The CDR3 covers 15 residues, taking in both the cysteine and the phenylalanine. Only the CDR3 part of the read is kept: 45 bases, read in frame from the first base. Library construction relied on the immunoSEQ multiplex PCR assay. To provide template for TCR sequencing, every sample had RNA extracted and reverse transcribed into cDNA. First-strand cDNA was synthesized using SuperScript III with a 2:1 mix of oligo-dT and random hexamers. A synthetic immune receptor repertoire was used to assess amplification bias, and residual bias was removed computationally. The original pipeline was this. Raw reads were preprocessed to remove errors, and CDR3 was defined according to IMGT conventions as the region from the conserved cysteine to phenylalanine. Clonality was computed as 1 minus the Shannon entropy, with the entropy normalized by log2 of the number of productive unique TCRs. Whether scalp clones were CD4 or CD8 was inferred by matching scalp TCRbeta sequences against CD4 and CD8 repertoires sorted from blood. The table comes from immuneACCESS by way of TCRdb, which keeps in-frame sequences with V and J called. Part of the clones is missing from these tables; in studies checked, under half for an unresolved V gene and the rest for unknown reasons. V and J calls and clone size are as listed in that table; D and trimming were resolved from the DNA. Present in this sample are about 180,000 clones, more than 60% of which were seen just once. Clones ranked in the top ten supply 1.5% to 2% of the sample.

The V and J genes are TRBV25-1 and TRBJ2-3; the D segment could be TRBD2, given 6 matching bases. The material sequenced was CD4+ T cells sorted from blood, taken at week 0. This TCR was sampled from a human donor with alopecia areata. In nucleotide form, the sequence is TGTGCCAGCAGTAGACCGGGGGAGAGCACAGATACGCAGTATTTT. Its translation is CASSRPGESTDTQYF.